This entry features one T cell receptor (beta chain) sequence. The data stem from a study of OX40 agonist ivuxolimab in advanced cancers. This CDR3 contains 18 residues. The germline gives CDR1 SGHDT, CDR2 YYEEEE. The junction had 9 bases not matched to a gene; V was cut back by 1 base and J by 2 bases. The table came from immunoSEQ multiplex PCR; TCRdb's copy has only in-frame clones and leaves some out. The sample includes tens of thousands of clones, about nine tenths of them seen just once. Sample: CD4+ or CD8+ T cells sorted from blood, taken in a trial of the OX40 agonist ivuxolimab. The TCR was taken from an adult with an advanced solid tumor such as melanoma, head and neck, liver or kidney cancer. V is TRBV5-6 and J is TRBJ2-2; 9 bases are shared with TRBD1. CDR3 loop: CASSLYGAGQGNTGELFF. The CDR3 DNA reads as TGTGCCAGCAGCTTGTACGGAGCGGGACAGGGCAACACCGGGGAGCTGTTTTTT. Combining the CDR3 with reference TRBV5-6 and TRBJ2-2 gives the whole variable domain DAGVTQSPTHLIKTRGQQVTLRCSPKSGHDTVSWYQQALGQGPQFIFQYYEEEERQRGNFPDRFSGHQFPNYSSELNVNALLLGDSALYLCASSLYGAGQGNTGELFFGEGSRLTVL.